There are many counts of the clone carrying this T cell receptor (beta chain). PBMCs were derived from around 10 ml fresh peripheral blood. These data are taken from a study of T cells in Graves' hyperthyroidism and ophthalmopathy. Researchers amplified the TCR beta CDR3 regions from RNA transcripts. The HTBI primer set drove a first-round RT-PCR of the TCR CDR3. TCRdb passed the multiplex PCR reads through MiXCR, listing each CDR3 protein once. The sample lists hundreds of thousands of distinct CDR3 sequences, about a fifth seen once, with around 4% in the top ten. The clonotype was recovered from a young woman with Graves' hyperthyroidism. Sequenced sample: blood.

Here the CDR3 DNA reads TGTGCCAGCAGTCTGGGACTGCGGGCGGAGACCCAGTACTTC. It is translated as CASSLGLRAETQYF. The chain carries TRBV6-5 and TRBJ2-5; possibly TRBD2 for D (6 bases). Germline V gives CDR1 MNHEY, CDR2 SVGAGI. The CDR3 is made up of 14 amino acids. V lost 5 bases and J 5 bases, leaving 15 bases between the germline ends.